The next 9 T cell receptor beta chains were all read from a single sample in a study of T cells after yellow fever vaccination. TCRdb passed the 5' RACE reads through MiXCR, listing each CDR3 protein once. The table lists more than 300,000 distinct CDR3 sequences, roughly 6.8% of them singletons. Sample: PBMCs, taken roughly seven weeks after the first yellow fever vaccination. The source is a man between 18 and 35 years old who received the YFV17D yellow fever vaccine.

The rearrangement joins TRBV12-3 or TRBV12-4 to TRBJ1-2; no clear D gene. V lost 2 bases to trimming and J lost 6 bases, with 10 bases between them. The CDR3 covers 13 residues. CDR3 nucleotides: TGTGCCAGCAGTTTACAGACTATAGATGGCTACACCTTC. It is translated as CASSLQTIDGYTF.

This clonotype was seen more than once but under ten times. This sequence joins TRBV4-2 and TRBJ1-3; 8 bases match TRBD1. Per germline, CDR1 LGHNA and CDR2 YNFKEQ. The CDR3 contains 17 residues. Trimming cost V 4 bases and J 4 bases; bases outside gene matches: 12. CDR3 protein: CASSLESQGAGGNTIYF. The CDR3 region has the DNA TGTGCCAGCAGCCTCGAGAGTCAGGGGGCAGGGGGAAACACCATATATTTT.

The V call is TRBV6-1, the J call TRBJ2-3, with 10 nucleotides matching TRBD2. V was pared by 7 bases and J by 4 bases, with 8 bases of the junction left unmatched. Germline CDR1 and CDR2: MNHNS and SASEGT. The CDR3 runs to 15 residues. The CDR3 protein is CASNPLAGASDTQYF. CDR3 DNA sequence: TGTGCCAGCAATCCCCTAGCGGGGGCATCAGATACGCAGTATTTT.

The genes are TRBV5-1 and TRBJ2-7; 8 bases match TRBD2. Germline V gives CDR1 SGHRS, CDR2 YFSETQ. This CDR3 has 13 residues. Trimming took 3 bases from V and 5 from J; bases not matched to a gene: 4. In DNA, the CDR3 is TGCGCCAGCAGCTCGGGGGGGCTGAACGAGCAGTACTTC. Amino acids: CASSSGGLNEQYF. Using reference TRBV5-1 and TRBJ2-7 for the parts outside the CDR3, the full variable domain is KAGVTQTPRYLIKTRGQQVTLSCSPISGHRSVSWYQQTPGQGLQFLFEYFSETQRNKGNFPGRFSGRQFSNSRSEMNVSTLELGDSALYLCASSSGGLNEQYFGPGTRLTVT.

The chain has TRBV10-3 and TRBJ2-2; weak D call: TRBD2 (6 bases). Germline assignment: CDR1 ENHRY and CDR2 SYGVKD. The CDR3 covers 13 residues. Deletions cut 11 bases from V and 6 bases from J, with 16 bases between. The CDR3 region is CAVGTSQSGELFF. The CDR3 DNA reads TGTGCCGTGGGAACTAGCCAGTCCGGGGAGCTGTTTTTT.

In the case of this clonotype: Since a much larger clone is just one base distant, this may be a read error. CDR3 nucleotides: TGCAGCGTTGACGGCAGACAGGGAGGAGCGACTGAAGTTTTCTTT. It encodes CSVDGRQGGATEVFF. V gene TRBV29-1 combines with J gene TRBJ1-1, with 7 bases matching TRBD1. The germline V gene has CDR1 SQVTM and CDR2 ANQGSEA. The CDR3 is made up of 15 amino acids.

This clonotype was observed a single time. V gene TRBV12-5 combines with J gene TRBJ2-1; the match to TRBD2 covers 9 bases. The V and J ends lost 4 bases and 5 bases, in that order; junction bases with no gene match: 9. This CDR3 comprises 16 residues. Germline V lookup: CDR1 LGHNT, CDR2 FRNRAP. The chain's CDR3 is CASGSHGLAFDNEQFF. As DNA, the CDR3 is TGTGCTAGTGGTTCCCACGGACTAGCGTTCGACAATGAGCAGTTCTTC.

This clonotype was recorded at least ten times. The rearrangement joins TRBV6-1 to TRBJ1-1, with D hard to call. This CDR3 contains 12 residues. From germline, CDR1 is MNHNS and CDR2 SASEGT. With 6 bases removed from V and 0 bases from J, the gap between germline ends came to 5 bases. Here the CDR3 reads CASRSLNTEAFF. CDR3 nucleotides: TGTGCCAGCAGGAGCTTGAACACTGAAGCTTTCTTT.

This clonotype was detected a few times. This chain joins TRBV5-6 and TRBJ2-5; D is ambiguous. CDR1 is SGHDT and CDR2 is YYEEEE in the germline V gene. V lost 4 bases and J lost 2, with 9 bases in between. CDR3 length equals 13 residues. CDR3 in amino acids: CASSIGLQETQYF. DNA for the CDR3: TGTGCCAGCAGCATCGGTTTGCAAGAGACCCAGTACTTC.